This entry lists 11 T cell receptor beta chains sequenced from one sample in a study of T-cell reconstitution after alpha-beta-depleted transplantation in children. Using unique molecular identifiers, the investigators prepared the TCRbeta library. TCRdb re-analysed the PCR reads in MiXCR, keeping a single row per CDR3 protein. Here the sample spans 640,000 or so distinct CDR3 sequences, roughly 15% being singletons. Source: PBMCs from the stem cell graft donor, taken from the stem cell graft. All receptors come from a human donor who donated a stem cell graft to a child with acute myeloid leukemia.

This clonotype has only a few counts. The chain recombines TRBV7-9 with TRBJ2-2, with 7 bases identical to TRBD1. CDR3 size: 16 residues. CDR1 and CDR2 (germline): SEHNR, FQNEAQ (reference sequence). The J segment lost 1 base and the V segment lost 4 bases, leaving 6 bases of the junction unmatched. The CDR3 loop is CASSSRTGLNTGELFF. The CDR3 DNA sequence: TGTGCCAGCAGCTCCCGGACAGGCCTGAACACCGGGGAGCTGTTTTTT.

This clonotype was picked up many times. This chain links TRBV15 with TRBJ1-1; D is ambiguous. The V gene lost 0 bases and the J gene lost 6 bases, with 11 bases spanning the gap. This CDR3 comprises 14 residues. Germline assignment: CDR1 LNHNV and CDR2 YYDKDF (reference sequence). CDR3 DNA sequence: TGTGCCACCAGCAGAGACACCCTGGGGTCTGAAGCTTTCTTT. It yields the protein CATSRDTLGSEAFF. The full variable domain, rest sourced from reference TRBV15 and TRBJ1-1, is DAMVIQNPRYQVTQFGKPVTLSCSQTLNHNVMYWYQQKSSQAPKLLFHYYDKDFNNEADTPDNFQSRRPNTSFCFLDIRSPGLGDTAMYLCATSRDTLGSEAFFGQGTRLTVV.

V and J are TRBV10-2 and TRBJ2-7; D remains unclear. Germline V gene data show CDR1 as WSHSY and CDR2 as SAAADI. The CDR3 has 14 amino acids. V shed 0 bases and J shed 0 bases, with 6 bases lying between them. CDR3 protein: CASSESPGSYEQYV. CDR3 coding DNA: TGCGCCAGCAGTGAGTCGCCGGGCTCCTACGAGCAGTACGTC.

This chain joins TRBV20-1 and TRBJ2-1; a possible D gene is TRBD2 (5 bases). This CDR3 has 15 residues. V lost 1 base and J 9 bases, leaving 19 bases between the germline ends. CDR1 and CDR2 (germline): DFQATT, SNEGSKA (reference sequence). The CDR3 loop reads CSARVVTGRTSEQFF. CDR3 in DNA: TGCAGTGCTAGAGTCGTAACGGGGAGAACGAGTGAGCAGTTCTTC.

The V and J genes are TRBV7-6 and TRBJ1-2; maybe TRBD1 (6 bases). Germline assignment: CDR1 SGHVS and CDR2 FNYEAQ. V dropped 5 bases and J dropped 7 bases, with 20 bases sitting between them. The CDR3 has 15 residues. CDR3 nucleotide sequence: TGTGCCAGCAGCCCCGAACGGGGACACTGGAGTGGCTACACCTTC. The encoded protein is CASSPERGHWSGYTF. Together with reference TRBV7-6 and TRBJ1-2, the CDR3 gives the full variable domain: GAGVSQSPRYKVTKRGQDVALRCDPISGHVSLYWYRQALGQGPEFLTYFNYEAQQDKSGLPNDRFSAERPEGSISTLTIQRTEQRDSAMYRCASSPERGHWSGYTFGSGTRLTVV.

This clonotype was seen many times. The gene calls are TRBV4-3 and TRBJ1-4; D remains unclear. CDR1 and CDR2 (germline): LGHNA, YSLEER. The V gene lost 0 bases and the J gene lost 8 bases, with 7 bases spanning the gap. This CDR3 has 13 residues. CDR3 coding DNA: TGCGCCAGCAGCCAAGATACCGGGGAAAAACTGTTTTTT. Amino acid sequence: CASSQDTGEKLFF.

CDR3: CASIERDRSTDTQYF. CDR3 DNA sequence: TGTGCCAGCATCGAACGGGACCGAAGCACAGATACGCAGTATTTT. V is TRBV12-3 or TRBV12-4 and J is TRBJ2-3; D possibly uses TRBD1 or TRBD2 (5 bases each). V lost 7 bases and J lost 0, with 14 bases in between. CDR3 size: 15 residues.

This clonotype was seen many times. The chain carries TRBV20-1 and TRBJ2-5; TRBD1 matches at 8 bases. V was clipped by 5 bases and J by 1 base; unmatched bases: 12. The CDR3 extends over 16 amino acids. CDR1 is DFQATT and CDR2 is SNEGSKA in the germline V gene (reference sequence). CDR3 loop: CSALDRDDPGQETQYF. The CDR3 DNA follows: TGCAGTGCTCTGGACAGGGACGACCCGGGCCAAGAGACCCAGTACTTC.

CDR3 sequence (DNA): TGTGCCAGCGGGGAGACAGGACCCTACAATGAGCAGTTCTTC. Amino acid sequence: CASGETGPYNEQFF. The V and J genes are TRBV6-5 and TRBJ2-1, with a weak D call TRBD1 (6 bases). The CDR3 is 14 amino acids. V lost 8 bases, J lost 2 bases, and 13 bases lay in between. Germline values: CDR1 MNHEY, CDR2 SVGAGI.

This clonotype was counted many times. The rearrangement joins TRBV5-6 to TRBJ2-2; TRBD1 might be the D (5 bases). The CDR3 runs to 16 residues. V gave up 1 base and J gave up 3 bases, with 13 bases separating them. Germline assignment: CDR1 SGHDT and CDR2 YYEEEE. The CDR3 protein is CASSLKVSGYTGELFF. CDR3 DNA: TGTGCCAGCAGCTTGAAGGTGTCAGGGTACACCGGGGAGCTGTTTTTT.

J is TRBJ2-7 and V is TRBV7-9; 7 nucleotides match TRBD2. V dropped 5 bases and J dropped 2; count of bases not matched to a gene: 9. The CDR3 has 15 amino acids. CDR1 and CDR2 (germline): SEHNR, FQNEAQ (reference sequence). The CDR3 protein is CASSLLAELPYEQYF. The CDR3 nucleotides read TGTGCCAGCAGCCTTCTAGCGGAGCTACCCTACGAGCAGTACTTC.